The clone carrying this T cell receptor beta chain was detected ten times or more. Germline loops: CDR1 DFQATT, CDR2 SNEGSKA (reference sequence). V was clipped by 3 bases and J by 1 base, with 4 bases between them. CDR3 size: 11 residues. TCRdb fed the 5' RACE reads into MiXCR, producing one record per CDR3 protein. The data hold approximately 100,000 distinct CDR3 sequences, with roughly a tenth observed a single time. Time point in this sample: longitudinal time-point 3. The data originate from a study of neurological immune-mediated disorders. Sequenced material: PBMCs. J is TRBJ2-7 and V is TRBV20-1; D is unclear. The receptor comes from a female donor with HTLV-1-associated myelopathy (HAM/TSP). This CDR3 reads CSASSSYEQYF. The CDR3 DNA follows: TGCAGTGCTAGTTCTTCCTACGAGCAGTACTTC.